Following are 8 T cell receptor beta chains from one sample sequenced in a study of vaccination effects on CD4 cells after COVID-19. Antigen-specific CD4+ T cells expanded by the ViraFEST assay with viral peptide pools were then sequenced. Culture proceeded for approximately nine days, and CD4+ T cells were then isolated. Vaccinated recipients, who were negative for nucleocapsid antibodies, had no history of SARS-CoV-2 infection. Their recognized antigens are unknown. This table comes from immunoSEQ multiplex PCR, and its TCRdb copy is limited to in-frame clones, with some not included. The sample holds about 24,000 clones, around three quarters seen once. The sample here was CD4+ T cells from PBMCs cultured with HCoV-NL63 spike peptides, taken before COVID-19 vaccination. These receptors were obtained from a human donor who received a COVID-19 vaccine.

The chain carries TRBV5-1 and TRBJ2-2, with D tentatively TRBD1 (5 bases). This CDR3 has 14 amino acids. Trimming pared 2 bases from V and 0 bases from J, leaving 5 bases between. Germline assignment: CDR1 SGHRS and CDR2 YFSETQ. The CDR3 region has the DNA TGCGCCAGCAGCTTAGGGGCGAACACCGGGGAGCTGTTTTTT. Translated, it gives CASSLGANTGELFF.

The chain has TRBV4-1 and TRBJ1-2; possible D gene TRBD1, 5 bases. The germline V and J ends were trimmed by 0 bases and 7 bases, with 18 bases remaining between them. This CDR3 has 16 residues. Germline CDR1 and CDR2: MGHRA and YSYEKL. The CDR3 region is CASSQDRPGRGGGYTF. In nucleotides, the CDR3 is TGCGCCAGCAGCCAAGATCGGCCAGGGCGAGGTGGTGGCTACACCTTC.

The V gene is TRBV18, the J gene TRBJ1-1, with a tentative D call TRBD1 (5 bases). Germline V gene data show CDR1 as KGHSH and CDR2 as LQKENI. The CDR3 covers 13 residues. The V gene lost 3 bases and the J gene lost 4 bases, with 9 bases spanning the gap. For the CDR3, the DNA is TGTGCCAGCTCACCGCCGGGGACCACTGAAGCTTTCTTT. Amino acid sequence: CASSPPGTTEAFF. The full variable domain, with the rest looked up from reference TRBV18 and TRBJ1-1, is NAGVMQNPRHLVRRRGQEARLRCSPMKGHSHVYWYRQLPEEGLKFMVYLQKENIIDESGMPKERFSAEFPKEGPSILRIQQVVRGDSAAYFCASSPPGTTEAFFGQGTRLTVV.

V and J are TRBV5-4 and TRBJ1-1; weak D call: TRBD1 (6 bases). The CDR3 totals 15 residues. Germline loops: CDR1 SGHNT, CDR2 YYREEE (reference sequence). The V end lost 5 bases, the J end lost 6 bases, and 20 bases lay between the germline ends. CDR3 nucleotide sequence: TGTGCCAGCAGGCAAGCGGGGGGGGCGCGAGCTGAAGCTTTCTTT. Translated: CASRQAGGARAEAFF. The variable domain in full, completed from reference TRBV5-4 and TRBJ1-1, reads ETGVTQSPTHLIKTRGQQVTLRCSSQSGHNTVSWYQQALGQGPQFIFQYYREEENGRGNFPPRFSGLQFPNYSSELNVNALELDDSALYLCASRQAGGARAEAFFGQGTRLTVV.

This chain joins TRBV19 and TRBJ2-3; D unclear. Germline V gene data show CDR1 as LNHDA and CDR2 as SQIVND (reference sequence). V lost 2 bases to trimming and J lost 4 bases, with 4 bases between them. The CDR3 is 12 amino acids. CDR3 region: CASSILADTQYF. The CDR3 DNA reads TGTGCCAGTAGTATACTTGCAGATACGCAGTATTTT. Full variable domain (remainder filled in from reference TRBV19 and TRBJ2-3): DGGITQSPKYLFRKEGQNVTLSCEQNLNHDAMYWYRQDPGQGLRLIYYSQIVNDFQKGDIAEGYSVSREKKESFPLTVTSAQKNPTAFYLCASSILADTQYFGPGTRLTVL.

The CDR3 DNA reads as TGTGCCAGTAGTTCCGTCGCGGGAGGGCTAAATGAGCAGTTCTTC. Protein: CASSSVAGGLNEQFF. The chain recombines TRBV19 with TRBJ2-1, with 9 bases aligning to TRBD2. The CDR3 runs 15 residues. Trimming removed 5 bases from V and 7 bases from J; junction bases left unmatched: 9. Germline loops: CDR1 LNHDA, CDR2 SQIVND (reference sequence).

The rearrangement joins TRBV6-5 to TRBJ2-7; D gene unclear. This CDR3 has 12 amino acids. CDR1 and CDR2 (germline): MNHEY, SVGAGI. Trimming took off 7 bases at V and 5 bases at J, with 12 bases between the two ends. The CDR3 DNA reads as TGTGCCAGCAATGGGAATTCGGACGAGCAGTACTTC. This encodes CASNGNSDEQYF.

This rearrangement joins TRBV11-2 to TRBJ2-7, with D maybe TRBD1 (8 bases). The germline V gene encodes CDR1 SGHAT and CDR2 FQNNGV. The CDR3 is 15 amino acids. V dropped 3 bases and J dropped 4 bases, with 16 bases sitting between them. The CDR3 here is CASSFLQGGGYEQYF. CDR3 nucleotide sequence: TGTGCCAGCAGCTTTCTACAGGGGGGGGGTTACGAGCAGTACTTC.